This T cell receptor (beta chain) derives from a study of cytomegalovirus exposure and HLA in healthy donors. Per the germline V gene, CDR1 is SGHRS and CDR2 is YFSETQ. V lost 4 bases and J lost 8; bases outside the gene matches: 4. The CDR3 is made up of 15 amino acids. PCR used 60 Vbeta primers and 13 Jbeta primers. Libraries were prepared by immunoSEQ multiplex PCR; TCRdb keeps only in-frame clonotypes and omits some of them. The table includes some 90,000 clones, 82% detected once. Comment on this clone: Antigen specificity is unknown.

The study's findings and limits: Association of a missense DCLRE1C variant with TCR beta V- and J-gene trimming was reported in a later analysis. A later examination showed that TCR association rates differed by HLA locus, with DRB1 most and HLA-C fewest.

This TCR came from a middle-aged man in good health and CMV-seronegative. The rearrangement links TRBV5-1 to TRBJ2-2, with TRBD2 matching 14 bases. The specimen was PBMCs. CDR3 protein: CASSPGTSGSGELFF. CDR3 nucleotides: TGCGCCAGCAGCCCGGGGACTAGCGGGAGTGGGGAGCTGTTTTTT.